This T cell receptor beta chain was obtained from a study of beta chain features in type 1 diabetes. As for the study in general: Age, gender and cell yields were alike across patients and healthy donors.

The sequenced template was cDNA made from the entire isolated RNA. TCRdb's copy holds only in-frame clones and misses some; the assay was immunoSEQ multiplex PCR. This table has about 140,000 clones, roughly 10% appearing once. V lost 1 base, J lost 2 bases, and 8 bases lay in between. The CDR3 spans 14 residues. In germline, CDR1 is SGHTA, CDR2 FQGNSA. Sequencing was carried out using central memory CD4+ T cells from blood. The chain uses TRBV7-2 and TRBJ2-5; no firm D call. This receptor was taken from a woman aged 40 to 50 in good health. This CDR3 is CASSLDRLQETQYF. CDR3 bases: TGTGCCAGCAGCTTAGACCGGTTACAAGAGACCCAGTACTTC.